This TCR beta chain originates from a study of long-term antiretroviral therapy in people with HIV. V lost 8 bases and J lost 7, with 18 bases in between. Germline V lookup: CDR1 MNHEY, CDR2 SVGAGI. The CDR3 has 14 amino acids. Researchers report immunoSEQ v3.0 was run at survey level. Produced via immunoSEQ multiplex PCR; TCRdb's table is partial and in-frame only. The sample includes fewer than 25,000 clones, around 85% seen only once; the top ten take around 15%. The V and J genes are TRBV6-5 and TRBJ2-4, with a weak D call TRBD2 (7 bases). Source: unsorted PBMCs, taken 1.2 years after starting antiretroviral therapy. This TCR was recovered from a man aged 45 to 65 with HIV. CDR3 coding DNA: TGTGCCAGCGGGAATGGTGGGGGGGCGAACATTCAGTACTTC. It is translated as CASGNGGGANIQYF.